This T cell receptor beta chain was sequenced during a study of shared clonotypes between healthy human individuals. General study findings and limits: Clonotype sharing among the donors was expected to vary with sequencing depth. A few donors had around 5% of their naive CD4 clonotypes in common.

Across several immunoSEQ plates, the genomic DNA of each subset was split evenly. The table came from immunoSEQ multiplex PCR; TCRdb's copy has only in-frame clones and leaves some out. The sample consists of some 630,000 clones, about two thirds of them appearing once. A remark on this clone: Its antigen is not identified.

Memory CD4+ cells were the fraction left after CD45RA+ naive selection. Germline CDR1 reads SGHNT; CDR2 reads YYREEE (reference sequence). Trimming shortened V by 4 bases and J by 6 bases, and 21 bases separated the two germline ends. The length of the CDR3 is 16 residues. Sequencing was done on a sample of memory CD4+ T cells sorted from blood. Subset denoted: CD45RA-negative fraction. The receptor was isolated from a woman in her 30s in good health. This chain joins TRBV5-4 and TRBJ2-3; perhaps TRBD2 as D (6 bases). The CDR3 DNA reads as TGTGCCAGCAGCACGACTAGTTTGCCCGCCTTGGATACGCAGTATTTT. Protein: CASSTTSLPALDTQYF.